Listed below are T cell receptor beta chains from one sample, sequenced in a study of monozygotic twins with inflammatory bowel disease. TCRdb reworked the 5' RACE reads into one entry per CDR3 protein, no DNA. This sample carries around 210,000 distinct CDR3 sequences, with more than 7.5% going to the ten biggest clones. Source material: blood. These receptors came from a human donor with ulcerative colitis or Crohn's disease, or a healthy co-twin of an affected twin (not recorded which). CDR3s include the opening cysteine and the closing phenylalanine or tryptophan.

CDR3 protein: CASSQSGGLAGTDTQYF
V gene: TRBV3-1
J gene: TRBJ2-3

CDR3 protein: CASSSGRAYNEQFF
V gene: TRBV12-3/TRBV12-4
J gene: TRBJ2-1

CDR3 protein: CAIRSSPNGGNEQFF
V gene: TRBV10-3
J gene: TRBJ2-1

CDR3 protein: CASHRTGSEAFF
V gene: TRBV7-9
J gene: TRBJ1-1

CDR3 protein: CASSEEAYNEQFF
V gene: TRBV4-3
J gene: TRBJ2-1

CDR3 protein: CASSQGWDRVELFF
V gene: TRBV3-1
J gene: TRBJ2-2

CDR3 protein: CASSPWTSGGTDTQYF
V gene: TRBV6-5
J gene: TRBJ2-3

CDR3 protein: CASRPAGPVSFKNIQYF
V gene: TRBV12-3/TRBV12-4
J gene: TRBJ2-4

CDR3 protein: CSVVGRDSYNEQFF
V gene: TRBV29-1
J gene: TRBJ2-1

CDR3 protein: CASSSGQGSTDTQYF
V gene: TRBV7-2
J gene: TRBJ2-3

CDR3 protein: CASSPGLASNNEQFF
V gene: TRBV6-1
J gene: TRBJ2-1

CDR3 protein: CASSVDGRMWSYEQYF
V gene: TRBV5-1
J gene: TRBJ2-7

CDR3 protein: CASSYRPEGHTEAFF
V gene: TRBV5-1
J gene: TRBJ1-1

CDR3 protein: CSARDQPASPTYEQYF
V gene: TRBV20-1
J gene: TRBJ2-7

CDR3 protein: CASRRTPNTGELFF
V gene: TRBV2
J gene: TRBJ2-2

CDR3 protein: CSAAGGEQGGGRTDTQYF
V gene: TRBV20-1
J gene: TRBJ2-3

CDR3 protein: CASSRQDRESVEAFF
V gene: TRBV4-2
J gene: TRBJ1-1

CDR3 protein: CASRPAGGELFF
V gene: TRBV12-3/TRBV12-4
J gene: TRBJ2-2

CDR3 protein: CAVDAGGTGELFF
V gene: TRBV21-1
J gene: TRBJ2-2